One and the same sample provided the 25 T cell receptor beta chains below, sequenced in a study of cytotoxic CD8 clonotypes in ibrutinib-treated CLL (dated by TCRdb to 2020 to 2023). The method behind the library was the immunoSEQ multiplex PCR assay. TCRdb retrieved this table from immuneACCESS and kept in-frame rearrangements only. Not all clones are present; in checked studies, unresolved V genes account for under half, and no reason is known for the remainder. A total of approximately 340,000 clones appear in this sample, 67% of them only once. Roughly 6.8% of the sample belongs to the ten largest clones. The source was PBMCs, collected after 36 months of ibrutinib treatment. Receptor source: a human donor with chronic lymphocytic leukemia.

A few counts support this clone. The V gene is TRBV14, the J gene TRBJ2-1, with D possibly being TRBD2 (6 bases). This CDR3 contains 13 residues. Germline V CDR1 and CDR2: SGHDN, FVKESK. V gave up 4 bases and J gave up 5 bases, with 9 bases separating them. CDR3: CASSRWEDNEQFF. CDR3 coding DNA: TGTGCCAGCAGCCGGTGGGAGGACAATGAGCAGTTCTTC.

The chain employs TRBV9 and TRBJ2-7; TRBD2 matches at 11 bases. The CDR3 runs 16 residues. V lost 4 bases to trimming and J lost 2 bases; unmatched junction nucleotides: 8. Germline assignment: CDR1 SGDLS and CDR2 YYNGEE. CDR3 in amino acids: CASSRGLAGITYEQYF. The CDR3 DNA follows: TGTGCCAGCAGCCGAGGACTAGCGGGTATCACCTACGAGCAGTACTTC.

This clone was counted between two and nine times. The chain links TRBV6-6 to TRBJ1-4; D is possibly TRBD1 (5 bases). Trimming stripped 8 bases from V and 3 bases from J, with 10 bases between. In germline, CDR1 is MNHNY, CDR2 SVGAGI (reference sequence). CDR3 length: 13 residues. CDR3 amino acids: CASLDRSNEKLFF. Here the CDR3 DNA reads TGTGCCAGCCTAGACAGATCTAATGAAAAACTGTTTTTT.

This clone was detected a few times. The V and J genes are TRBV4-2 and TRBJ2-3, with TRBD2 as a possible D gene (5 bases). V was pared by 0 bases and J by 1 base, with 11 bases between. The CDR3 length is 16 residues. Per the germline V gene, CDR1 is LGHNA and CDR2 is YNFKEQ. The CDR3 region has the DNA TGTGCCAGCAGCCAAGATTGGGAGCTAGGCACAGATACGCAGTATTTT. This translates into CASSQDWELGTDTQYF.

The rearrangement links TRBV5-6 to TRBJ2-3; TRBD1 might be the D (5 bases). V lost 3 bases and J 0 bases, leaving 20 bases between the germline ends. The CDR3 has 18 amino acids. Looked up from germline, CDR1 is SGHDT and CDR2 is YYEEEE. CDR3 residues: CASSSTILTGVSTDTQYF. CDR3 sequence (DNA): TGTGCCAGCAGCTCAACTATCCTCACAGGAGTTAGCACAGATACGCAGTATTTT.

The genes are TRBV2 and TRBJ1-1; possibly TRBD1 for D (6 bases). V was shortened by 4 bases and J by 11 bases, with 17 bases between the two germline ends. CDR3 length: 13 residues. Germline CDR1 SNHLY, CDR2 FYNNEI. The CDR3 is CASSGRGVVGAFF. The CDR3 DNA reads TGTGCCAGCAGTGGCAGGGGCGTGGTGGGTGCTTTCTTT.

The CDR3 loop is CASSIEGMEYNEQFF. In DNA form, the CDR3 reads TGTGCCAGTAGTATAGAGGGCATGGAATACAATGAGCAGTTCTTC. This chain uses TRBV19 with TRBJ2-1; D is uncertain. Germline V CDR1 and CDR2: LNHDA, SQIVND (reference sequence). The CDR3 has 15 amino acids. Trimming took off 0 bases at V and 4 bases at J, with 10 bases between the two ends. The variable domain in full, completed from reference TRBV19 and TRBJ2-1, reads DGGITQSPKYLFRKEGQNVTLSCEQNLNHDAMYWYRQDPGQGLRLIYYSQIVNDFQKGDIAEGYSVSREKKESFPLTVTSAQKNPTAFYLCASSIEGMEYNEQFFGPGTRLTVL.

The CDR3 sequence: CASSFSPAHEQYF. The DNA of the CDR3 is TGTGCCAGCAGTTTTAGCCCGGCACACGAGCAGTACTTC. This chain connects TRBV27 to TRBJ2-7; no clear D. Trimming stripped 3 bases from V and 5 bases from J, with 11 bases between. This CDR3 region has 13 residues. In germline, CDR1 is MNHEY, CDR2 SMNVEV (reference sequence).

The chain combines TRBV15 with TRBJ2-1; D perhaps matches TRBD2 (6 bases). Trimming cost V 0 bases and J 0 bases, with 18 bases left between them. The CDR3 runs to 19 residues. Germline V gives CDR1 LNHNV, CDR2 YYDKDF (reference sequence). The DNA of the CDR3 is TGTGCCACCAGCAGAGATGGGGGGTCCCTTCCAAGCTCCTACAATGAGCAGTTCTTC. Protein sequence: CATSRDGGSLPSSYNEQFF.

The chain carries TRBV5-1 and TRBJ2-2; 10 positions agree with TRBD1. Germline V gene lookup returns CDR1 SGHRS and CDR2 YFSETQ. V dropped 7 bases and J dropped 6; count of bases not matched to a gene: 6. This CDR3 is 14 amino acids long. The CDR3 DNA reads as TGCGCCAGCCGGAGGGACAGGGGACCCGGGGAGCTGTTTTTT. Translation gives CASRRDRGPGELFF.

This clone was counted between two and nine times. V usage is TRBV11-2 and J usage is TRBJ2-2, with TRBD2 as a possible D gene (6 bases). The ends were cut back, 5 bases at V and 6 bases at J, with 10 bases in the middle. Germline CDR1 and CDR2: SGHAT and FQNNGV. This CDR3 is built from 13 residues. Written as DNA, the CDR3 is TGTGCCAGCAGCACCCCGGGGGCCGGGGAGCTGTTTTTT. Translating it yields CASSTPGAGELFF. Full variable domain (missing parts from reference TRBV11-2 and TRBJ2-2): EAGVAQSPRYKIIEKRQSVAFWCNPISGHATLYWYQQILGQGPKLLIQFQNNGVVDDSQLPKDRFSAERLKGVDSTLKIQPAKLEDSAVYLCASSTPGAGELFFGEGSRLTVL.

This clone has a single count. This chain uses TRBV4-1 with TRBJ1-4; weak D call: TRBD1 (5 bases). Germline CDR1 reads MGHRA; CDR2 reads YSYEKL. The CDR3 is 20 amino acids. V was trimmed by 3 bases and J by 7 bases, leaving 30 bases between them. The CDR3 is CASSQPAARLGSSGGEKLFF. DNA of the CDR3: TGCGCCAGCAGCCAGCCGGCGGCTCGGCTCGGATCCTCGGGGGGTGAAAAACTGTTTTTT.

The chain uses TRBV7-9 and TRBJ1-4, with 7 bases that match TRBD1. The CDR3 totals 17 residues. The V and J ends lost 0 bases and 3 bases, in that order; junction bases with no gene match: 7. Germline CDR1 SEHNR, CDR2 FQNEAQ (reference sequence). The CDR3 coding sequence is TGTGCCAGCAGCTTAGCAAGCGGAGGACAGGCTAATGAAAAACTGTTTTTT. Translating gives CASSLASGGQANEKLFF.

This clone was recorded only once. V and J are TRBV28 and TRBJ1-5; tentatively, D is TRBD1 (6 bases). CDR3 size: 14 residues. V shed 6 bases and J shed 0 bases, with 9 bases lying between them. Germline V CDR1 and CDR2: MDHEN, SYDVKM. DNA of the CDR3: TGTGCCAGCAGGAACAGGGATAGCAATCAGCCCCAGCATTTT. It is translated as CASRNRDSNQPQHF.

V usage is TRBV2 and J usage is TRBJ1-1; no reliable D call. The CDR3 extends over 13 amino acids. From germline, CDR1 is SNHLY and CDR2 FYNNEI. V was trimmed by 4 bases and J by 3 bases, leaving 9 bases between them. The CDR3: CASSVIPDTEAFF. The DNA for the CDR3 is TGTGCCAGCAGTGTTATCCCGGACACTGAAGCTTTCTTT.

The chain employs TRBV29-1 and TRBJ1-3; tentatively, D is TRBD1 (5 bases). The CDR3 loop spans 16 amino acids. Trimming removed 3 bases at V and 2 bases at J, with 17 bases between. Germline CDR1 and CDR2: SQVTM and ANQGSEA. The chain's CDR3 is CSVEARAALTGNTIYF. The CDR3 DNA reads TGCAGCGTTGAGGCCAGGGCGGCACTTACTGGAAACACCATATATTTT.

This clone was detected once. CDR3 nucleotides: TGCGCCAGCAGCTTGGCCCCGGCTAGCGGCTCCTACGAGCAGTACTTC. Protein: CASSLAPASGSYEQYF. V usage is TRBV5-1 and J usage is TRBJ2-7, with 7 bases fitting TRBD2. The CDR3 has 16 amino acids. The V gene end was trimmed by 0 bases and the J gene end by 0 bases; junction bases not matched to a gene: 6. CDR1 and CDR2 (germline): SGHRS, YFSETQ.

The chain combines TRBV4-1 with TRBJ2-1; tentative D call: TRBD1 (5 bases). The V end was cut by 5 bases, the J end by 0 bases, with 26 bases between. Germline CDR1 reads MGHRA; CDR2 reads YSYEKL. The CDR3 sequence is 20 residues long. CDR3 coding DNA: TGCGCCAGCAGCAACCGCCTAAGTGGGGCCTTAAAGAGCTCCTACAATGAGCAGTTCTTC. Residues: CASSNRLSGALKSSYNEQFF.

The J gene is TRBJ2-2, the V gene TRBV4-3; a weak D match, TRBD2 (5 bases). Germline V gives CDR1 LGHNA, CDR2 YSLEER. The CDR3 totals 15 residues. V was trimmed by 3 bases and J by 1 base, leaving 9 bases between them. CDR3 residues: CASSHDSVNTGELFF. CDR3 DNA: TGCGCCAGCAGCCACGATAGCGTGAACACCGGGGAGCTGTTTTTT.

The CDR3 protein is CASRRGGSSYEQYF. DNA for the CDR3: TGTGCCAGCAGGCGGGGGGGAAGCTCCTACGAGCAGTACTTC. The V gene is TRBV19, the J gene TRBJ2-7; 9 nucleotides agree with TRBD2. The CDR3 is 14 amino acids. Germline trimming cut 9 bases from V and 0 bases from J; bases unmatched to any gene: 6. Germline V gene lookup returns CDR1 LNHDA and CDR2 SQIVND (reference sequence).

This sequence joins TRBV2 and TRBJ2-5; 9 bases agree with TRBD2. CDR1 and CDR2 (germline): SNHLY, FYNNEI. There are 15 residues in the CDR3. The V and J ends lost 1 base and 7 bases, in that order; junction bases with no gene match: 7. The CDR3 DNA reads TGTGCCAGCAGTGAAGATGCGGGGGGGCCGGCGACCCAGTACTTC. Protein: CASSEDAGGPATQYF.

The chain links TRBV18 to TRBJ2-7; TRBD1 matches at 9 bases. The CDR3 contains 15 residues. The germline V gene has CDR1 KGHSH and CDR2 LQKENI. J gave up 6 bases and V 1 base, and 7 bases lay outside the gene matches. The CDR3 reads CASSPQDRGSVEQYF. The DNA of the CDR3 is TGTGCCAGCTCACCACAGGACAGGGGAAGTGTCGAGCAGTACTTC.

The gene calls are TRBV5-1 and TRBJ1-2, with D possibly TRBD1 on 5 matching bases. V was shortened by 4 bases and J by 8 bases, with 21 bases between the two germline ends. The CDR3 totals 15 residues. Germline-derived CDR1 and CDR2 are SGHRS and YFSETQ. The CDR3 region is CASSRSYGQEGGYTF. CDR3 DNA: TGCGCCAGCAGCAGAAGTTACGGACAAGAGGGAGGCTACACCTTC.

This chain connects TRBV28 to TRBJ1-2; D possibly corresponds to TRBD1 (6 bases). The V gene's germline CDR1 is MDHEN and CDR2 SYDVKM. V lost 4 bases to trimming and J lost 4 bases, with 16 bases between them. This CDR3 has 15 residues. The CDR3 protein is CASSSSQTGFYGYTF. The CDR3 bases are TGTGCCAGCAGTTCCTCCCAGACAGGCTTCTATGGCTACACCTTC.

The chain links TRBV5-6 to TRBJ2-7, with unresolved D. Germline CDR1 is SGHDT and CDR2 is YYEEEE. This CDR3 contains 13 residues. V was trimmed by 0 bases and J by 3 bases, leaving 7 bases between them. The CDR3 is CASSLGNGYEQYF. CDR3 nucleotides: TGTGCCAGCAGCTTGGGGAACGGCTACGAGCAGTACTTC.